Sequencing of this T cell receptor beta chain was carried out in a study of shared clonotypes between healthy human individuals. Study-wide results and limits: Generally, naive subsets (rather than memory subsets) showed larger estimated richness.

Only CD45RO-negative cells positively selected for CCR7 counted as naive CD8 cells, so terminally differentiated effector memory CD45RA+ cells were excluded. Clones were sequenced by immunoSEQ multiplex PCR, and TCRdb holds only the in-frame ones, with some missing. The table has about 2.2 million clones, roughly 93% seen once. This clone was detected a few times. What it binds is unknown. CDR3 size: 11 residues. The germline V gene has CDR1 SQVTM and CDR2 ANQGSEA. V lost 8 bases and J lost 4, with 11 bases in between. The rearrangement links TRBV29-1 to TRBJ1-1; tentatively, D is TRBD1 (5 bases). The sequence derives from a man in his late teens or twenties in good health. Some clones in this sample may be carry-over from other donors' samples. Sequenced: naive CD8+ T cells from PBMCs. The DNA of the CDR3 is TGCAGCTTGTTAAGGGGCACTGAAGCTTTCTTT. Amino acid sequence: CSLLRGTEAFF.